A selection of T cell receptor beta chains follows, all from one sample in a study of blood T cell repertoires in COVID-19. Produced via immunoSEQ multiplex PCR; TCRdb's table is partial and in-frame only. Of a few hundred thousand clones listed, more than 80% are singletons. Sequenced material: PBMCs or T cells enriched from blood (not recorded which). These TCRs come from a man between 18 and 29 years old who had recovered from COVID-19. The CDR3 runs from the conserved cysteine through the conserved F or W. D genes are given only for firm matches. Size is omitted from some rows. Given values are once, few, many or a class for expanded clones.

J,V,D,length,size,CDR3,DNA
TRBJ2-1,TRBV5-4,NA,16,NA,CASSLAGGSSYNEQFF,TGTGCCAGCAGCTTGGCCGGTGGGAGCTCCTACAATGAGCAGTTCTTC
TRBJ1-1,TRBV6-2/TRBV6-3,NA,14,once,CASSYGGLKTEAFF,TGTGCCAGCAGTTACGGCGGATTGAAAACTGAAGCTTTCTTT
TRBJ2-3,TRBV19,NA,15,NA,CASSITPTSTDTQYF,TGTGCCAGTAGTATAACGCCAACTAGCACAGATACGCAGTATTTT
TRBJ1-1,TRBV7-9,NA,16,NA,CASSLVGVRMNTEAFF,TGTGCCAGCAGCTTAGTCGGGGTGAGAATGAACACTGAAGCTTTCTTT
TRBJ1-6,TRBV12-3/TRBV12-4,NA,13,NA,CASSLGLFTPLHF,TGTGCCAGCAGTTTAGGGCTGTTCACACCCCTCCACTTT
TRBJ2-2,TRBV25-1,TRBD1,16,few,CASSELGTGNTGELFF,TGTGCCAGCAGTGAATTGGGGACAGGGAACACCGGGGAGCTGTTTTTT
TRBJ1-5,TRBV11-2,NA,13,NA,CASSVPGDQPQHF,TGTGCCAGCAGCGTACCAGGGGATCAGCCCCAGCATTTT
TRBJ2-3,TRBV7-9,NA,14,NA,CASSLGQPTDTQYF,TGTGCCAGCAGCTTAGGACAGCCCACAGATACGCAGTATTTT
TRBJ2-1,TRBV11-2,TRBD2,18,NA,CASSLVSGNPFLHNEQFF,TGTGCCAGCAGCTTAGTCAGCGGGAACCCCTTCCTCCACAATGAGCAGTTCTTC
TRBJ2-1,TRBV7-6,TRBD1,12,NA,CASSLVAGGFFF,TGTGCCAGCAGCTTAGTGGCAGGGGGCTTTTTCTTC
TRBJ2-1,TRBV4-1,TRBD2,16,NA,CASSQGLAGRYNEQFF,TGCGCCAGCAGCCAAGGACTAGCGGGACGGTACAATGAGCAGTTCTTC
TRBJ2-1,TRBV5-4,TRBD1,15,NA,CASSLSGGGGNEQFF,TGTGCCAGCAGCTTGTCAGGGGGCGGTGGAAATGAGCAGTTCTTC
TRBJ2-1,TRBV7-6,NA,15,NA,CASSLGPHSNNEQFF,TGTGCCAGCAGCTTAGGCCCTCACTCGAACAATGAGCAGTTCTTC
TRBJ2-1,TRBV9,TRBD1,15,NA,CASSSGGPPYNEQFF,TGTGCCAGCAGTTCAGGGGGCCCTCCCTACAATGAGCAGTTCTTC
TRBJ2-3,TRBV29-1,NA,13,NA,CSVGLQGTDTQYF,TGCAGCGTTGGGTTGCAGGGCACAGATACGCAGTATTTT
TRBJ2-2,TRBV2,NA,16,NA,CASSERGGYNTGELFF,TGTGCCAGCAGTGAAAGGGGGGGATATAACACCGGGGAGCTGTTTTTT
TRBJ2-5,TRBV5-1,TRBD1,15,few,CASSHQGALAETQYF,TGCGCCAGCAGCCATCAGGGGGCACTCGCAGAGACCCAGTACTTC
TRBJ2-7,TRBV3-1/TRBV3-2,NA,16,NA,CASTPGGIGLVAEQYF,TGTGCCAGCACCCCCGGGGGTATCGGACTCGTCGCCGAGCAGTACTTC
TRBJ2-7,TRBV6-5,TRBD1,16,NA,CASSYSLDRGRYEQYF,TGTGCCAGCAGTTACTCGCTTGACAGGGGGAGGTACGAGCAGTACTTC
TRBJ2-7,TRBV5-5,TRBD1,19,NA,CASSLRAGGGTGGTSKQYF,TGTGCCAGCAGCTTGAGAGCGGGCGGCGGGACAGGGGGAACCTCCAAGCAGTACTTC
TRBJ1-4,TRBV7-9,NA,17,NA,CASSPGQRSATNEKLFF,TGTGCCAGCAGCCCTGGACAGCGATCTGCAACTAATGAAAAACTGTTTTTT
TRBJ2-7,TRBV30,NA,13,NA,CAWSPSNGYEQYF,TGTGCCTGGAGTCCCAGTAATGGCTACGAGCAGTACTTC
TRBJ2-2,TRBV7-3,NA,14,NA,CASSSGVDTGELFF,TGTGCCAGCAGCTCGGGAGTGGACACCGGGGAGCTGTTTTTT
TRBJ2-6,TRBV24-1,NA,16,NA,CATSDPFRAGANVLTF,TGTGCCACCAGTGATCCCTTCAGGGCTGGGGCCAACGTCCTGACTTTC
TRBJ2-7,TRBV18,NA,15,few,CASSPPEWAPYEQYF,TGTGCCAGCTCACCACCTGAGTGGGCACCCTACGAGCAGTACTTC
TRBJ2-1,TRBV18,TRBD2,16,NA,CASSLQWEGARNEQFF,TGTGCCAGCTCCCTTCAATGGGAGGGCGCTAGAAATGAGCAGTTCTTC
TRBJ2-3,TRBV4-2,NA,15,NA,CASSPTSGQPDTQYF,TGTGCCAGCAGCCCTACCTCGGGACAACCAGATACGCAGTATTTT
TRBJ2-7,TRBV11-2,TRBD2,11,NA,CASSFGREQYF,TGTGCCAGCAGCTTCGGGAGGGAGCAGTACTTC
TRBJ1-4,TRBV28,NA,13,NA,CASSLLGAEKLFF,TGTGCCAGCAGTTTATTAGGGGCTGAAAAACTGTTTTTT
TRBJ2-5,TRBV12-5,TRBD1,15,few,CASGLGTGRVETQYF,TGTGCTAGTGGCCTGGGGACAGGGCGGGTAGAGACCCAGTACTTC
TRBJ1-1,TRBV24-1,TRBD1,17,NA,CATSDFRDRGAGTEAFF,TGTGCCACCAGTGATTTTAGGGACAGGGGCGCAGGAACTGAAGCTTTCTTT
TRBJ2-7,TRBV6-1,NA,13,NA,CASSEGPGDEQYF,TGTGCCAGCAGTGAAGGGCCGGGGGACGAGCAGTACTTC
TRBJ1-2,TRBV6-5,NA,12,NA,CATRLGLYGYTF,TGTGCCACCAGATTGGGGCTCTATGGCTACACCTTC
TRBJ1-1,TRBV6-4,NA,13,few,CASSDSSNTEAFF,TGTGCCAGCAGTGACTCGAGCAACACTGAAGCTTTCTTT
TRBJ1-6,TRBV7-9,TRBD1,16,NA,CASSLAPGQGNSPLHF,TGTGCCAGCAGCTTAGCTCCGGGACAGGGTAATTCACCCCTCCACTTT
TRBJ1-1,TRBV28,NA,14,NA,CASGGVRRYTEAFF,TGTGCCAGTGGAGGGGTTCGCAGATACACTGAAGCTTTCTTT
TRBJ1-2,TRBV28,TRBD1,14,NA,CASSPPDRGYGYTF,TGTGCCAGCAGTCCCCCGGACAGGGGCTATGGCTACACCTTC
TRBJ2-3,TRBV7-3,NA,14,once,CASSSLLGTDTQYF,TGTGCCAGCAGCTCTCTACTCGGCACAGATACGCAGTATTTT
TRBJ1-1,TRBV11-1,NA,13,NA,CASSLARDTEAFF,TGTGCCAGCAGCTTAGCTCGGGACACTGAAGCTTTCTTT
TRBJ2-5,TRBV9,TRBD1,15,NA,CASSVGVGRGETQYF,TGTGCCAGCAGCGTAGGCGTAGGCAGGGGGGAGACCCAGTACTTC
TRBJ2-7,TRBV2,TRBD2,15,NA,CASRPSSGGTYEQYF,TGTGCCAGCAGGCCCTCTAGCGGGGGAACTTACGAGCAGTACTTC
TRBJ2-2,TRBV18,TRBD1,17,NA,CASSPGQGVMFTGELFF,TGTGCCAGCTCACCCGGACAGGGGGTAATGTTCACCGGGGAGCTGTTTTTT
TRBJ2-7,TRBV6-5,NA,15,NA,CASSYGRGYAYEQYF,TGTGCCAGCAGTTACGGGAGAGGATACGCCTACGAGCAGTACTTC
TRBJ1-4,TRBV9,TRBD1,15,NA,CASSPHRGPNEKLFF,TGTGCCAGCAGCCCACACAGGGGCCCTAATGAAAAACTGTTTTTT
TRBJ2-7,TRBV5-1,NA,16,many,CASSLEGAARSYEQYF,TGCGCCAGCAGCTTGGAAGGGGCCGCCCGGAGCTACGAGCAGTACTTC
TRBJ1-2,TRBV13,NA,17,NA,CASSSVNSDSFNYGYTF,TGTGCCAGCAGCTCCGTAAACTCGGACAGCTTTAACTATGGCTACACCTTC
TRBJ2-5,TRBV9,TRBD2,15,NA,CASSVGLAGGETQYF,TGTGCCAGCAGCGTAGGGTTAGCGGGGGGGGAGACCCAGTACTTC
TRBJ2-2,TRBV27,NA,15,NA,CASSLSPRNTGELFF,TGTGCCAGCAGTTTATCTCCGCGTAACACCGGGGAGCTGTTTTTT
TRBJ2-1,TRBV27,NA,13,NA,CASSGSPLNEQFF,TGTGCCAGCAGCGGGAGCCCCTTGAATGAGCAGTTCTTC
TRBJ2-2,TRBV3-1/TRBV3-2,NA,15,NA,CASRGGGALTGELFF,TGTGCCAGCAGAGGAGGGGGGGCGTTAACCGGGGAGCTGTTTTTT
TRBJ2-7,TRBV4-2,TRBD2,16,many,CASSQPTSGSSYEQYF,TGTGCCAGCAGCCAACCAACTAGCGGGAGCTCCTACGAGCAGTACTTC
TRBJ1-2,TRBV12-3/TRBV12-4,NA,11,NA,CASSLVSGYTF,TGTGCCAGCAGTTTAGTATCTGGCTACACCTTC
TRBJ1-3,TRBV2,NA,14,NA,CASTLDSSGNTIYF,TGTGCCAGCACCCTGGACAGCTCTGGAAACACCATATATTTT
TRBJ1-5,TRBV5-4,NA,14,NA,CASSLAGDNQPQHF,TGTGCCAGCAGCTTGGCAGGGGACAATCAGCCCCAGCATTTT
TRBJ2-2,TRBV19,TRBD1,17,once,CASSREPGTGNTGELFF,TGTGCCAGTAGTCGTGAGCCTGGGACAGGGAACACCGGGGAGCTGTTTTTT
TRBJ2-7,TRBV6-5,NA,13,NA,CASSLRQEGEQYF,TGTGCCAGCAGCTTGAGACAAGAGGGCGAGCAGTACTTC
TRBJ1-3,TRBV18,TRBD1,17,NA,CASSHVKQGGSGNTIYF,TGTGCCAGCTCACACGTCAAACAGGGGGGCTCTGGAAACACCATATATTTT
TRBJ2-2,TRBV5-1,TRBD1,15,NA,CASRSDRGYTGELFF,TGCGCCAGCAGATCGGACAGGGGGTACACCGGGGAGCTGTTTTTT
TRBJ1-2,TRBV5-6,TRBD1,13,NA,CASSFQGAGGYTF,TGTGCCAGCAGCTTTCAGGGGGCGGGCGGCTACACCTTC
TRBJ2-2,TRBV9,NA,16,NA,CASTVRDIANTGELFF,TGTGCCAGCACCGTTAGGGACATCGCGAACACCGGGGAGCTGTTTTTT